This T cell receptor (beta chain) was captured by sequencing in a study of blood T cell repertoires in COVID-19. Study-level information: The United States, Italy and Spain provided the acute and convalescent COVID-19 samples. Sources were T cells, B-cell-depleted T cells, or PBMCs; the material itself was cDNA or gDNA.

Study processing details: Amplification from reference gene primers served as the basis for estimated nucleated cell counts. Generated by immunoSEQ multiplex PCR, the TCRdb table keeps only in-frame clones and is missing some. The V and J calls and clone size are taken from that table; D and trimming were inferred from the DNA. The data hold approximately 100,000 clones, with over 75% observed a single time. This clonotype was sampled from a human donor in a cohort sampled during active or convalescent COVID-19. Sequencing used peripheral blood.

CDR3 sequence (DNA): TGTGCCAGCAGCCCGCAGGAGGGTCAGCCCCAGCATTTT. It translates to CASSPQEGQPQHF. The V gene is TRBV3-1 (or the pseudogene TRBV3-2), the J gene TRBJ1-5; D remains ambiguous. CDR1 is LGHDT and CDR2 is YNNKEL in the germline V gene (reference sequence). V lost 4 bases and J lost 6, with 10 bases in between. The CDR3 covers 13 residues.